Ten or more counts support the clone carrying this TCR beta chain. What it binds is unknown. Sequencing libraries for TCR beta were prepared with iRepertoire HTBI primers and Arm-PCR of CDR3 regions. TCRdb reanalysed the multiplex PCR reads using MiXCR and keeps one entry per CDR3 protein. The sample has 400,000 to 450,000 distinct CDR3 sequences; around 20% are singletons. Germline CDR1 reads SNHLY; CDR2 reads FYNNEI. The junction had 8 bases not matched to a gene; V was cut back by 8 bases and J by 7 bases. The CDR3 has 15 amino acids. The time point denotes: persistent/refractory GD, antithyroid drugs over 5 years with positive TRAb. Preparation of the TCR library used RNA extracted from PBMCs. Peripheral blood, 8.5 to 9.5 milliliters per patient, was collected in EDTA tubes. The entry originates in a study of regulatory T cells in long-lasting Graves disease. Regarding the study as a whole: Persistent Graves' patients showed less TCR diversity than newly diagnosed patients showed. Exclusively peripheral blood, rather than thyroid tissue, was studied.

This receptor was identified in a female donor with Graves disease. This sequence joins TRBV2 and TRBJ1-6; 10 bases are a match to TRBD1. Material: peripheral blood mononuclear cells (PBMCs), obtained when the disease was refractory, from a patient treated with antithyroid drugs. In DNA form, the CDR3 reads TGTGCCAGCCGACCCCGGGACAGGGGAAATTCACCCCTCCACTTT. It yields the protein CASRPRDRGNSPLHF.